This T cell receptor (beta chain) was captured in a study of cytomegalovirus exposure and HLA in healthy donors. Study outcomes and limitations: In a later analysis, a missense DCLRE1C variant was linked to TCR beta V- and J-gene trimming. According to the study, 160 or so TCR beta chains were cytomegalovirus-associated. Among TCR beta chains of equal frequency, HLA-associated ones were more clonally expanded in a later analysis.

The CDR3 consists of 16 residues. CDR1 is SGHDN, CDR2 FVKESK, per germline. Trimming removed 1 base from V and 9 bases from J; junction bases left unmatched: 10. Healthy bone marrow donors made up the donor group. Both 60 Vbeta primers and 13 Jbeta primers went into the PCR. Assay used: immunoSEQ multiplex PCR; TCRdb lists only in-frame clones, some missing. The table lists fewer than 60,000 clones, approximately 82% of them singletons. As to this clone: Its matching antigen is unknown.

The TCR sequence derives from a man in his forties or fifties in good health and CMV-seronegative. The sequencing sample was made of PBMCs. V and J are TRBV14 and TRBJ2-1; 9 positions agree with TRBD1. The CDR3 loop is CASSQGGQGFRGEQFF. CDR3 nucleotide sequence: TGTGCCAGCAGCCAAGGGGGACAGGGTTTTCGTGGTGAGCAGTTCTTC.